This T cell receptor (beta chain) was recovered during a study of blood T cell repertoires in COVID-19. Overall study context: The origin of the acute and convalescent COVID-19 samples was the United States, Italy and Spain. From T cells, B-cell-depleted T cells, or PBMCs came the material, which was cDNA or gDNA.

Authors' analysis steps: Scientists estimated how many nucleated cells there were by amplifying reference gene primers. The assay was immunoSEQ multiplex PCR, and TCRdb's table has in-frame clones only and misses some. V and J calls plus clone size are reproduced from that table; the DNA served to infer D and trimming. Of under 150,000 clones listed, approximately 84% are singletons. The TCR originated in a woman of 80 years or more with acute or convalescent COVID-19. The sequencing input was peripheral blood.

This chain's CDR3 is CAWIRTSRDGTQYF. The CDR3 DNA follows: TGTGCCTGGATACGGACTAGCAGGGACGGGACCCAGTACTTC. V is TRBV30 and J is TRBJ2-5, with 8 bases lining up with TRBD2. The CDR3 has 14 amino acids. The germline V gene has CDR1 GTSNPN and CDR2 SVGIG (reference sequence). V was pared by 4 bases and J by 7 bases, with 11 bases of the junction left unmatched.